This T cell receptor (beta chain) came from a study of T cell responses to AZD1222 COVID-19 vaccine. Study-wide results and caveats: Distributed over spike, vaccine-associated CD4 TCRs predominated at 160-218 and 743-854.

Germline CDR1 MNHEY, CDR2 SVGAGI. The CDR3 length is 14 residues. The germline V and J ends were trimmed by 5 bases and 0 bases, with 8 bases remaining between them. TCRdb's table, derived via immunoSEQ multiplex PCR, lists solely in-frame clones and lacks some. This sample has 100,000 to 150,000 clones, with about 94% found just once. On this clone: Its antigen is not known.

The sequence was obtained from an adult in good health. The chain links TRBV6-5 to TRBJ1-3, with D hard to call. This material consisted of peripheral blood, taken on day 0 of AZD1222 vaccination. In nucleotides, the CDR3 is TGTGCCAGCAGTCTTACCCTCTCTGGAAACACCATATATTTT. Protein: CASSLTLSGNTIYF.